This T cell receptor (beta chain) was identified in a study of OX40 agonist ivuxolimab in advanced cancers. Study as a whole: The diagnoses of dose-escalation patients were hepatocellular carcinoma, melanoma, renal cell or head and neck cancer. Partial responses were observed in three patients, of whom one had hepatocellular carcinoma and two had cutaneous melanoma. Study-level results: Expanded clones were, on average, more numerous in CD8+ T cells than in CD4+.

The V end was cut by 5 bases, the J end by 4 bases, with 10 bases between. The CDR3 loop spans 13 amino acids. The V gene's germline CDR1 is SGHTA and CDR2 FQGNSA. This clone was seen once. As yet, its antigen is unknown. The timepoints at which blood was sampled were baseline, cycle 4 day 1, and cycle 7 day 1. The protocol was immunoSEQ multiplex PCR, while the TCRdb copy is restricted to in-frame clones and leaves out a portion. The table has 20,000 to 25,000 clones, roughly nine tenths seen once. This sequence was found in an adult with an advanced solid tumor such as melanoma, head and neck, liver or kidney cancer. This specimen consisted of CD4+ or CD8+ T cells sorted from blood, obtained in a trial of the OX40 agonist ivuxolimab. V gene TRBV7-2 combines with J gene TRBJ2-3; D not certain. The CDR3 here is CASSLRFADTQYF. In DNA, the CDR3 is TGTGCCAGCAGCCTGAGATTCGCAGATACGCAGTATTTT.